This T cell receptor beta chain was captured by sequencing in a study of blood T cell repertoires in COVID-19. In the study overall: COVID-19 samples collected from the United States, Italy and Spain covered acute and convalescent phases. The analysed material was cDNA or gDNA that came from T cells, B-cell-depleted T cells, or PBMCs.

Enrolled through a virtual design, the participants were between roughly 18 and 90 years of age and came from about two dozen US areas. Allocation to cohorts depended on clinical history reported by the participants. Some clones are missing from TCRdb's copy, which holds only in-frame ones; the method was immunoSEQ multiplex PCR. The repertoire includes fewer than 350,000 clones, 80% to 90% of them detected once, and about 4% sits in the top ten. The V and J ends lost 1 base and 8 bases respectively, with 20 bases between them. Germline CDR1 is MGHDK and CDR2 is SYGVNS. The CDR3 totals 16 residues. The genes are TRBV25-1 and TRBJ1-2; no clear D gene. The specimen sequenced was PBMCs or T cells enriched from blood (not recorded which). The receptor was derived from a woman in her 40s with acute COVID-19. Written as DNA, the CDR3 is TGTGCCAGCAGTGAATTGAAAACCACGGGAACTGAGGGCTACACCTTC. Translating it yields CASSELKTTGTEGYTF.